A single sample gave rise to the 32 T cell receptor beta chains below, sequenced in a study of T cell responses to AZD1222 COVID-19 vaccine. This table comes from immunoSEQ multiplex PCR, and its TCRdb copy is limited to in-frame clones, with some not included. The sample records 82,000 or so clones, 85% to 95% being singletons. Source: peripheral blood, taken on day 0 of AZD1222 vaccination. The receptors derive from an adult in good health.

The chain links TRBV3-1 (or the pseudogene TRBV3-2) to TRBJ2-3, with D unresolved. CDR3 length: 15 residues. Trimming stripped 4 bases from V and 0 bases from J, with 11 bases between. Germline lookup yields CDR1 LGHDT and CDR2 YNNKEL (reference sequence). CDR3 nucleotide sequence: TGTGCCAGCAGCCGCCGGGTTACTAGCACAGATACGCAGTATTTT. Protein: CASSRRVTSTDTQYF.

The rearrangement uses TRBV4-3 and TRBJ2-7, with D tentatively TRBD1 or TRBD2 (6 bases each). The CDR3 is 17 residues long. Germline V gene data show CDR1 as LGHNA and CDR2 as YSLEER. V dropped 0 bases and J dropped 2 bases, with 17 bases sitting between them. The CDR3 sequence: CASSQERGGLNTYEQYF. The DNA of the CDR3 is TGCGCCAGCAGCCAAGAACGAGGGGGGCTCAACACCTACGAGCAGTACTTC.

The chain recombines TRBV27 with TRBJ2-7, with D tentatively TRBD1 (5 bases). In germline, CDR1 is MNHEY, CDR2 SMNVEV (reference sequence). Trimming left V 1 base short and J 0 bases short, with 10 bases between. CDR3 size: 15 residues. The CDR3 nucleotides read TGTGCCAGCAGTTTATTAGGGGCCCGCTCCTACGAGCAGTACTTC. This encodes CASSLLGARSYEQYF.

The rearrangement joins TRBV5-6 to TRBJ1-5; D perhaps matches TRBD1 (6 bases). The CDR3 has 19 amino acids. The V gene's germline CDR1 is SGHDT and CDR2 YYEEEE. Trimming cost V 5 bases and J 0 bases, with 24 bases left between them. CDR3 amino acids: CASSRTSGGDFVSNQPQHF. CDR3 DNA sequence: TGTGCCAGCAGTCGAACCTCCGGGGGCGACTTCGTTAGCAATCAGCCCCAGCATTTT.

This rearrangement joins TRBV11-2 to TRBJ2-2; D is unresolved. This CDR3 contains 14 residues. CDR1 is SGHAT and CDR2 is FQNNGV in the germline V gene. V was pared by 0 bases and J by 4 bases, with 6 bases between. In nucleotides, the CDR3 is TGTGCCAGCAGCTTAGACGTTCGCACCGGGGAGCTGTTTTTT. This encodes CASSLDVRTGELFF.

The rearrangement joins TRBV19 to TRBJ2-7; D is perhaps TRBD1 (6 bases). The V end lost 1 base, the J end lost 2 bases, and 12 bases lay between the germline ends. Germline V gene lookup returns CDR1 LNHDA and CDR2 SQIVND (reference sequence). There are 15 residues in the CDR3. The CDR3 loop is CASSIARTVTYEQYF. DNA for the CDR3: TGTGCCAGTAGTATAGCCCGGACAGTGACCTACGAGCAGTACTTC.

The chain couples TRBV18 to TRBJ2-7; 7 bases are shared with TRBD2. The junction had 12 bases not matched to a gene; V was cut back by 6 bases and J by 4 bases. The CDR3 contains 15 residues. Germline-derived CDR1 and CDR2 are KGHSH and LQKENI. The CDR3: CASSPMSREGYEQYF. DNA for the CDR3: TGTGCCAGCTCCCCGATGTCCAGGGAGGGTTACGAGCAGTACTTC.

The rearrangement uses TRBV3-1 (or the pseudogene TRBV3-2) and TRBJ1-1, with unresolved D. V dropped 0 bases and J dropped 1 base, with 6 bases sitting between them. This CDR3 spans 14 amino acids. From germline, CDR1 is LGHDT and CDR2 YNNKEL (reference sequence). The CDR3 protein is CASSQENRNTEAFF. CDR3 nucleotides: TGTGCCAGCAGCCAAGAGAACAGGAACACTGAAGCTTTCTTT.

This rearrangement joins TRBV28 to TRBJ1-2; D may be TRBD1 (5 bases). CDR1 MDHEN and CDR2 SYDVKM come from the germline V gene. This CDR3 comprises 14 residues. Trimming pared 3 bases from V and 3 bases from J, leaving 11 bases between. The CDR3 DNA sequence: TGTGCCAGCAGTTTCCGGCAGGGAGACTATGGCTACACCTTC. This encodes CASSFRQGDYGYTF.

The rearrangement uses TRBV6-5 and TRBJ1-4; D not resolved. CDR1 and CDR2 from the germline V gene are MNHEY and SVGAGI. V lost 2 bases and J 8 bases, leaving 12 bases between the germline ends. The CDR3 is 14 residues long. CDR3 DNA sequence: TGTGCCAGCAGTTACACGGGATCAGGAGAAAAACTGTTTTTT. Translating gives CASSYTGSGEKLFF.

The rearrangement links TRBV5-8 to TRBJ1-2; 9 nucleotides line up with TRBD1. V trimming: 0 bases; J trimming: 8 bases; junction bases outside the gene matches: 11. The germline V gene encodes CDR1 SGHTS and CDR2 YDEGEE. CDR3 length: 16 amino acids. The CDR3, as DNA: TGTGCCAGCAGCTTGGCCGGGTGGGGGACAGGGCGCGGCTACACCTTC. This codes for CASSLAGWGTGRGYTF.

V usage is TRBV12-3 or TRBV12-4 and J usage is TRBJ2-7; 13 positions agree with TRBD2. The J segment lost 6 bases and the V segment lost 7 bases, leaving 3 bases of the junction unmatched. CDR3 length: 13 amino acids. The DNA for the CDR3 is TGTGCCAGCACGGGACTAGCGGGGACCGAGCAGTACTTC. The encoded protein is CASTGLAGTEQYF.

The V gene is TRBV25-1, the J gene TRBJ1-5; a weak D match, TRBD1 (6 bases). Germline CDR1 and CDR2: MGHDK and SYGVNS. The V and J ends lost 7 bases and 6 bases respectively, with 13 bases between them. The CDR3 is 13 amino acids. CDR3 in amino acids: CASTSGGGQPQHF. CDR3 DNA sequence: TGTGCCAGCACTTCGGGGGGCGGTCAGCCCCAGCATTTT.

This clone was detected a few times. The chain links TRBV9 to TRBJ2-7; 9 bases fit TRBD1. The CDR3 sequence is 14 residues long. With V trimmed by 1 base and J by 5 bases, 4 bases remained unmatched. Germline loops: CDR1 SGDLS, CDR2 YYNGEE. The CDR3 loop reads CASSVRDRAHEQYF. The CDR3 DNA sequence: TGTGCCAGCAGCGTAAGGGACAGGGCCCACGAGCAGTACTTC. The whole variable domain, filled in from reference TRBV9 and TRBJ2-7, reads DSGVTQTPKHLITATGQRVTLRCSPRSGDLSVYWYQQSLDQGLQFLIQYYNGEERAKGNILERFSAQQFPDLHSELNLSSLELGDSALYFCASSVRDRAHEQYFGPGTRLTVT.

The chain carries TRBV4-2 and TRBJ2-6, with TRBD2 as a possible D gene (5 bases). The germline V gene has CDR1 LGHNA and CDR2 YNFKEQ. This CDR3 region has 17 residues. V shed 0 bases and J shed 0 bases, with 9 bases lying between them. Here the CDR3 DNA reads TGTGCCAGCAGCCAAGACCAAGGACTCTCTGGGGCCAACGTCCTGACTTTC. Its protein is CASSQDQGLSGANVLTF.

This chain connects TRBV6-5 to TRBJ1-2, with D possibly TRBD1 on 5 matching bases. The germline V gene encodes CDR1 MNHEY and CDR2 SVGAGI. This CDR3 spans 14 amino acids. V gave up 7 bases and J gave up 1 base, with 13 bases separating them. In DNA form, the CDR3 reads TGTGCCAGCAACGAACGGGGCAGTAACTATGGCTACACCTTC. The encoded protein is CASNERGSNYGYTF.

The chain carries TRBV6-5 and TRBJ1-5; no firm D call. Germline CDR1 is MNHEY and CDR2 is SVGAGI. The ends were cut back, 0 bases at V and 6 bases at J, with 6 bases in the middle. The CDR3 is 13 amino acids. CDR3 region: CASSYSISQPQHF. The CDR3 DNA follows: TGTGCCAGCAGTTACTCGATCAGTCAGCCCCAGCATTTT.

The chain joins TRBV27 to TRBJ2-2, with 8 bases identical to TRBD1. The junction had 11 bases not matched to a gene; V was cut back by 2 bases and J by 3 bases. The CDR3 runs to 18 residues. Germline CDR1 and CDR2: MNHEY and SMNVEV (reference sequence). The CDR3 DNA reads TGTGCCAGCAGTTTAATACAGGCGGGGACAGGCGACACCGGGGAGCTGTTTTTT. Its translation: CASSLIQAGTGDTGELFF.

The chain carries TRBV7-2 and TRBJ2-5; possible D gene TRBD2, 6 bases. Germline V lookup: CDR1 SGHTA, CDR2 FQGNSA. The CDR3 has 15 residues. Trimming removed 1 base at V and 2 bases at J, with 11 bases between. The CDR3 loop reads CASSLGRGRQETQYF. CDR3 nucleotides: TGTGCCAGCAGCTTAGGGCGGGGCAGGCAAGAGACCCAGTACTTC. Combining the CDR3 with reference TRBV7-2 and TRBJ2-5 gives the whole variable domain GAGVSQSPSNKVTEKGKDVELRCDPISGHTALYWYRQSLGQGLEFLIYFQGNSAPDKSGLPSDRFSAERTGGSVSTLTIQRTQQEDSAVYLCASSLGRGRQETQYFGPGTRLLVL.

This chain uses TRBV4-3 with TRBJ1-2; D is unclear. V shed 1 base and J shed 0 bases, with 6 bases lying between them. The CDR3 is 14 residues long. Germline V gene sequence: CDR1 LGHNA, CDR2 YSLEER. In nucleotides, the CDR3 is TGCGCCAGCAGCCAAGGGGTTTCTAACTATGGCTACACCTTC. Protein: CASSQGVSNYGYTF.

The chain carries TRBV7-9 and TRBJ1-1; no clear D. Trimming cost V 1 base and J 1 base, with 7 bases left between them. CDR1 and CDR2 (germline): SEHNR, FQNEAQ (reference sequence). CDR3 length: 14 amino acids. The CDR3 spells CASSLVNGNTEAFF. The CDR3 bases are TGTGCCAGCAGCTTAGTCAACGGGAACACTGAAGCTTTCTTT.

The chain links TRBV3-1 (or the pseudogene TRBV3-2) to TRBJ1-1; D possibly corresponds to TRBD1 (5 bases). CDR3 length: 14 residues. Germline values: CDR1 LGHDT, CDR2 YNNKEL (reference sequence). The germline V and J ends were trimmed by 1 base and 11 bases, with 17 bases remaining between them. CDR3: CASSQAGDPRLAFF. The CDR3 DNA reads TGTGCCAGCAGCCAAGCGGGGGATCCGAGATTGGCTTTCTTT.

This chain links TRBV11-2 with TRBJ1-1; possibly TRBD1 for D (5 bases). CDR1 and CDR2 (germline): SGHAT, FQNNGV. The CDR3 is 13 amino acids. The V end was cut by 0 bases, the J end by 11 bases, with 13 bases between. CDR3 sequence reads: CASSLDDSGAAFF. CDR3 nucleotides: TGTGCCAGCAGCTTAGACGATAGCGGGGCGGCTTTCTTT.

The chain employs TRBV19 and TRBJ1-1; no clear D. Germline V gene sequence: CDR1 LNHDA, CDR2 SQIVND (reference sequence). V was clipped by 4 bases and J by 5 bases, with 11 bases between them. There are 13 residues in the CDR3. The CDR3 coding sequence is TGTGCCAGTAGTACTGCCGCGGGGACTGAAGCTTTCTTT. Its protein is CASSTAAGTEAFF.

The chain recombines TRBV19 with TRBJ2-5, with 10 bases lining up with TRBD2. CDR1 and CDR2 (germline): LNHDA, SQIVND (reference sequence). V shed 1 base, J shed 1 base, and the junction held 3 bases outside the gene matches. This CDR3 is 16 amino acids long. CDR3 protein: CASSIAVAGGQETQYF. DNA for the CDR3: TGTGCCAGTAGTATAGCAGTAGCGGGGGGCCAAGAGACCCAGTACTTC.

This clone was counted a single time. The chain recombines TRBV7-8 with TRBJ1-2; D might be TRBD1 (5 bases). CDR1 is SGHVS and CDR2 is FQNEAQ in the germline V gene. The V end was cut by 1 base, the J end by 8 bases, with 11 bases between. The CDR3 covers 13 residues. The CDR3 sequence is CASSLVRGEGYTF. CDR3 sequence (DNA): TGTGCCAGCAGCTTAGTTAGGGGCGAAGGCTACACCTTC.

The DNA of the CDR3 is TGCGCCAGCAGCCCCATCCCGGGTAGCGGGAGATCCACAGATACGCAGTATTTT. Encoded protein: CASSPIPGSGRSTDTQYF. The chain recombines TRBV5-1 with TRBJ2-3; TRBD2 aligns across 9 bases. V was pared by 4 bases and J by 2 bases, with 14 bases of the junction left unmatched. The germline V gene has CDR1 SGHRS and CDR2 YFSETQ. The CDR3 totals 18 residues.

The V and J genes are TRBV5-6 and TRBJ1-1, with 7 bases matching TRBD1. Unmatched junction bases numbered 8, after V lost 5 bases and J lost 4 bases. Germline loops: CDR1 SGHDT, CDR2 YYEEEE. This CDR3 region has 14 residues. DNA of the CDR3: TGTGCCAGCAGTCCGACAGGGTACGGCACTGAAGCTTTCTTT. As protein: CASSPTGYGTEAFF.

The chain couples TRBV5-1 to TRBJ2-7; 7 bases map to TRBD1. Germline CDR1 is SGHRS and CDR2 is YFSETQ. The V gene end was trimmed by 3 bases and the J gene end by 4 bases; junction bases not matched to a gene: 10. The length of the CDR3 is 15 residues. This CDR3 is CASSSSTTGNYEQYF. The CDR3, as DNA: TGCGCCAGCAGCTCCTCAACGACAGGGAATTACGAGCAGTACTTC.

This chain links TRBV7-9 with TRBJ1-5, with D maybe TRBD1 (6 bases). This CDR3 has 14 residues. V lost 1 base and J 5 bases, leaving 9 bases between the germline ends. From germline, CDR1 is SEHNR and CDR2 FQNEAQ (reference sequence). CDR3: CASSLDGTYQPQHF. CDR3 coding DNA: TGTGCCAGCAGCTTAGACGGGACATATCAGCCCCAGCATTTT. The full variable domain, with the rest looked up from reference TRBV7-9 and TRBJ1-5, is DTGVSQNPRHKITKRGQNVTFRCDPISEHNRLYWYRQTLGQGPEFLTYFQNEAQLEKSRLLSDRFSAERPKGSFSTLEIQRTEQGDSAMYLCASSLDGTYQPQHFGDGTRLSIL.

This chain connects TRBV4-1 to TRBJ2-7, with D unclear. Germline CDR1 and CDR2: MGHRA and YSYEKL. V lost 0 bases and J lost 3, with 9 bases in between. The CDR3 runs to 14 residues. The CDR3 bases are TGCGCCAGCAGCCAAGAGTTGCAGCGCTACGAGCAGTACTTC. Translating gives CASSQELQRYEQYF.

The gene calls are TRBV2 and TRBJ1-1; a weak D match, TRBD1 (5 bases). CDR1 is SNHLY, CDR2 FYNNEI, per germline. V shed 2 bases and J shed 10 bases, with 20 bases lying between them. The CDR3 contains 15 residues. This CDR3 is CASSESHRSLGGAFF. The CDR3 nucleotides are TGTGCCAGCAGTGAATCTCACCGCTCATTGGGGGGAGCTTTCTTT.